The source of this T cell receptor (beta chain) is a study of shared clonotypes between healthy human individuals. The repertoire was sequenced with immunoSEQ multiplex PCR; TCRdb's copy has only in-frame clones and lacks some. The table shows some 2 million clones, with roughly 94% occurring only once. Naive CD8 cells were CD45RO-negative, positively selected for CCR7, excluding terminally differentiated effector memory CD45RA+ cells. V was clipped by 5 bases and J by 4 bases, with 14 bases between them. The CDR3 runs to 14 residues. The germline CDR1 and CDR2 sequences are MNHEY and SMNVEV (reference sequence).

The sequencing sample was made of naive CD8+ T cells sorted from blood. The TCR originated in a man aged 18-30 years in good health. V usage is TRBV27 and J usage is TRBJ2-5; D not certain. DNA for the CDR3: TGTGCCAGCAGTCCCGGACCATGGGCAGAGACCCAGTACTTC. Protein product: CASSPGPWAETQYF.